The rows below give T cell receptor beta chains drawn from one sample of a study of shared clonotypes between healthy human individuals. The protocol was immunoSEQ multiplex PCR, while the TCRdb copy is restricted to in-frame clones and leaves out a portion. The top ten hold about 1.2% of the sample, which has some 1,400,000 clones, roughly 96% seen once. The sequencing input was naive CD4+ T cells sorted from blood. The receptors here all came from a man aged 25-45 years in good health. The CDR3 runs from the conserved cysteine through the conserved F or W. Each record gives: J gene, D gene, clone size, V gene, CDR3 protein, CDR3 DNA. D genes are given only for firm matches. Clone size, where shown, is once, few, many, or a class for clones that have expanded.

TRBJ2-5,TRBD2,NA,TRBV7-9,CASSAEAGAYQETQYF,TGTGCCAGCAGCGCGGAGGCGGGAGCATACCAAGAGACCCAGTACTTC
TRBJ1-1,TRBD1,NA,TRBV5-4,CASREGQGNTEAFF,TGTGCCAGCAGGGAGGGACAGGGGAACACTGAAGCTTTCTTT
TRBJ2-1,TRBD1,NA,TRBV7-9,CASTFGTGGTNEQFF,TGTGCCAGCACCTTCGGGACAGGGGGTACTAATGAGCAGTTCTTC
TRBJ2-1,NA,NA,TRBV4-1,CASSQGFADARNSEQFF,TGCGCCAGCAGCCAAGGCTTTGCGGACGCGCGAAACTCCGAGCAGTTCTTC
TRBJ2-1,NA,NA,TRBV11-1,CASSRTNEQFF,TGTGCCAGCAGCCGAACTAATGAGCAGTTCTTC
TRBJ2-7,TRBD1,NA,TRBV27,CASGRDRGSEQYF,TGTGCCAGCGGAAGGGACAGGGGGAGCGAGCAGTACTTC
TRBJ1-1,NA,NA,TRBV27,CASSPWGPMNTEAFF,TGTGCCAGCAGTCCTTGGGGGCCGATGAACACTGAAGCTTTCTTT
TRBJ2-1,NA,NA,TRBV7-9,CASSLTGTRSYNEQFF,TGTGCCAGCAGCTTGACCGGGACCCGCTCCTACAATGAGCAGTTCTTC
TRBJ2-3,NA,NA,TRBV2,CASSEVGNTQYF,TGTGCCAGCAGTGAAGTTGGGAATACGCAGTATTTT
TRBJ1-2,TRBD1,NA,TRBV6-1,CASSTPDRGYYGYTF,TGTGCCAGCAGTACGCCGGACAGGGGCTACTATGGCTACACCTTC
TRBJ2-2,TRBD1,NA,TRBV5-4,CASSSPGQAGPMGTGELFF,TGTGCCAGCAGCTCTCCGGGACAGGCTGGCCCTATGGGCACCGGGGAGCTGTTTTTT
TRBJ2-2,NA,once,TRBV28,CASLFVWGNTGELFF,TGTGCCAGCTTGTTTGTGTGGGGGAACACCGGGGAGCTGTTTTTT
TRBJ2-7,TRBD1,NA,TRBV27,CASSLRTGANYEQYF,TGTGCCAGCAGTTTACGGACAGGGGCAAACTACGAGCAGTACTTC
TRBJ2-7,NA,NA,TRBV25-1,CASRGIYEQYF,TGTGCCAGCAGAGGGATCTACGAGCAGTACTTC
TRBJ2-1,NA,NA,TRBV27,CASSPVADTYNEQFF,TGTGCCAGCAGCCCAGTGGCTGACACCTACAATGAGCAGTTCTTC
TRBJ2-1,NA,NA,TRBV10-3,CAIRGKNEQFF,TGTGCCATCAGGGGTAAAAATGAGCAGTTCTTC
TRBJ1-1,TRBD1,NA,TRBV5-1,CASSPEAGGGNTEAFF,TGCGCCAGCAGCCCGGAGGCAGGGGGAGGGAACACTGAAGCTTTCTTT
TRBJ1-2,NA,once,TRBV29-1,CSAGEPVGGYTF,TGCAGCGCTGGAGAGCCGGTCGGAGGCTACACCTTC
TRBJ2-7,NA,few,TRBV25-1,CASSDDTYPYEQYF,TGTGCCAGCAGTGATGACACCTATCCCTACGAGCAGTACTTC
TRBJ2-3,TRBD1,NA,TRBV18,CASSPGDRNSLTDTQYF,TGTGCCAGCTCACCAGGGGACAGAAACTCCCTCACAGATACGCAGTATTTT
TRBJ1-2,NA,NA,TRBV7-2,CASSARGAGYGYTF,TGTGCCAGCAGCGCTAGGGGGGCCGGGTATGGCTACACCTTC
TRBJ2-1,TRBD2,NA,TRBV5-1,CASSLTSGNNEQFF,TGCGCCAGCAGCTTAACTAGCGGCAACAATGAGCAGTTCTTC
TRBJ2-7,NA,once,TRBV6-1,CASGDFPYEQYF,TGTGCCAGCGGGGACTTCCCCTACGAGCAGTACTTC
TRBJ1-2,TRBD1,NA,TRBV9,CASSVGQGFGYTF,TGTGCCAGCAGCGTTGGACAGGGGTTTGGCTACACCTTC
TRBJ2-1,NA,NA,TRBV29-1,CSALRPHERIEQFF,TGCAGCGCACTTAGACCCCACGAACGGATTGAGCAGTTCTTC
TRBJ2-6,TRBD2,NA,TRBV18,CASSPPGLAGSGANVLTF,TGTGCCAGCTCACCACCGGGACTAGCGGGCTCTGGGGCCAACGTCCTGACTTTC
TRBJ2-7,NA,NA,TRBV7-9,CASSWVSGEYEQYF,TGTGCCAGCAGCTGGGTTAGCGGAGAGTACGAGCAGTACTTC
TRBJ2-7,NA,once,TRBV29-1,CSAKGGYEQYF,TGCAGCGCGAAGGGAGGCTACGAGCAGTACTTC
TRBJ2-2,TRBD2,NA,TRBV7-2,CASSPPGLAGTGELFF,TGTGCCAGCAGCCCGCCTGGACTAGCGGGCACCGGGGAGCTGTTTTTT
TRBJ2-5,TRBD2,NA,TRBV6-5,CASMPTSGMTQYF,TGTGCCAGCATGCCTACTAGCGGGATGACCCAGTACTTC
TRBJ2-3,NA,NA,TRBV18,CASSPLQGSGVTDTQYF,TGTGCCAGCTCACCACTCCAGGGATCGGGGGTCACAGATACGCAGTATTTT
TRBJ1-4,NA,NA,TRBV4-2,CASSQVGTGSPDNEKLFF,TGTGCCAGCAGCCAAGTAGGAACAGGGAGCCCTGATAATGAAAAACTGTTTTTT
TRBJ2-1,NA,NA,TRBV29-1,CSVEIGLFGNEQFF,TGCAGCGTTGAAATCGGACTCTTCGGGAATGAGCAGTTCTTC
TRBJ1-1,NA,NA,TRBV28,CASSFLRTEAFF,TGTGCCAGCAGTTTCCTACGCACTGAAGCTTTCTTT
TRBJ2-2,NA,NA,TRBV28,CASTEPRGLDTGELFF,TGTGCCAGCACCGAACCGAGGGGCCTCGACACCGGGGAGCTGTTTTTT
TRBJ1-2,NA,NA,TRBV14,CASGPRLFGDGYTF,TGTGCCAGCGGCCCAAGGCTGTTTGGCGATGGCTACACCTTC
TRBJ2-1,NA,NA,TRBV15,CATSRGSNLKTHEQFF,TGTGCCACCAGCAGAGGGTCGAACTTAAAAACCCATGAGCAGTTCTTC
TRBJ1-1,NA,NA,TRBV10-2,CASGRAEAFF,TGCGCCAGCGGTAGGGCAGAGGCTTTCTTT
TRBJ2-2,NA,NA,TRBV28,CASSAREAGELFF,TGTGCCAGCAGTGCCAGGGAGGCCGGGGAGCTGTTTTTT
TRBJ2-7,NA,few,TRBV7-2,CASSTTVTYEQYF,TGTGCCAGCAGCACGACAGTCACCTACGAGCAGTACTTC
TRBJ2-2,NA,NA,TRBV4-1,CASSLFPGAGELFF,TGCGCCAGCAGCCTCTTCCCGGGGGCCGGGGAGCTGTTTTTT
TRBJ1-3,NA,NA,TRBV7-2,CASRREGYTIYF,TGTGCCAGCAGGAGGGAGGGTTACACCATATATTTT
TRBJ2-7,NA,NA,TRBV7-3,CASSPFVVGIANTYEQYF,TGTGCCAGCAGCCCATTTGTGGTGGGAATTGCCAATACCTACGAGCAGTACTTC
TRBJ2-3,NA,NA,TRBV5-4,CASSGRTDTQYF,TGTGCCAGCAGCGGTCGGACAGATACGCAGTATTTT
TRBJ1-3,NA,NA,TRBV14,CASSQETGLILGNTIYF,TGTGCCAGCAGCCAAGAGACGGGACTCATTCTAGGAAACACCATATATTTT
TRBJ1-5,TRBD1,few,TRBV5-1,CASSLGPTGGNQPQHF,TGCGCCAGCAGCTTGGGCCCGACAGGGGGCAATCAGCCCCAGCATTTT
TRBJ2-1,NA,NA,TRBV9,CASSVSRRASSYNEQFF,TGTGCCAGCAGCGTTTCGAGGAGGGCTTCGTCCTACAATGAGCAGTTCTTC
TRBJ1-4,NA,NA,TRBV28,CASSPTTTNEKLFF,TGTGCCAGCAGCCCGACAACAACTAATGAAAAACTGTTTTTT
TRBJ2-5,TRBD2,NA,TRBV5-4,CASSLGGSGRAQETQYF,TGTGCCAGCAGCTTGGGGGGTAGCGGGAGGGCCCAAGAGACCCAGTACTTC
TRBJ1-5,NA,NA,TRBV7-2,CASSLSSGGRQPQHF,TGTGCCAGCAGCTTATCGTCCGGGGGCCGTCAGCCCCAGCATTTT
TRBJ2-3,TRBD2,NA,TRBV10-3,CATRTSGMITDTQYF,TGTGCCACCAGGACCAGCGGGATGATCACAGATACGCAGTATTTT